The 16 T cell receptor beta chains reported below all come from one sample, sequenced in a study of CD8+CD57+ T cells in acquired aplastic anemia. Both TCR beta VDJ combination and CDR3 sequence profiling were carried out. Genomic DNA was the template for this profiling. Each CDR3 protein is one row after TCRdb ran MiXCR on the reads. The table lists fewer than 250,000 distinct CDR3 sequences, approximately 45% of them singletons. Only patients with CD8+CD57+ cell expansion on flow cytometry were chosen for sequencing. The sequenced sample consisted of sorted CD4+, CD8+, or CD8+CD57+ T cells (not recorded which) from PBMCs. The receptors shown here come from a human donor with aplastic anemia.

This clonotype has ten or more counts. V gene TRBV25-1 combines with J gene TRBJ2-7; tentatively, D is TRBD1 or TRBD2 (5 bases each). This CDR3 is built from 19 residues. Germline V gene lookup returns CDR1 MGHDK and CDR2 SYGVNS. V gave up 4 bases and J gave up 0 bases, with 25 bases separating them. The CDR3 spells CASSGYTRDQRVSSYEQYF. The DNA for the CDR3 is TGTGCCAGCAGTGGCTACACCCGGGACCAAAGGGTTTCCTCCTACGAGCAGTACTTC.

DNA of the CDR3: TGCAGTGCTAGAGGGACTGCCTCCTACGAGCAGTACTTC. Protein: CSARGTASYEQYF. The rearrangement links TRBV20-1 to TRBJ2-7; perhaps TRBD2 as D (5 bases). Germline CDR1 is DFQATT and CDR2 is SNEGSKA (reference sequence). This CDR3 contains 13 residues. V gave up 1 base and J gave up 0 bases, with 7 bases separating them.

The CDR3 protein is CASSQVGGLYF. The DNA of the CDR3 is TGTGCCAGCAGCCAAGTGGGGGGCCTGTACTTC. The chain carries TRBV3-1 and TRBJ2-7, with D perhaps being TRBD1 or TRBD2 (6 bases each). The length of the CDR3 is 11 residues. Trimming took off 1 base at V and 12 bases at J, with 10 bases between the two ends. Germline V gene data show CDR1 as LGHDT and CDR2 as YNNKEL (reference sequence).

V usage is TRBV9 and J usage is TRBJ1-2; 7 bases match TRBD1. The CDR3 covers 18 residues. The V gene's germline CDR1 is SGDLS and CDR2 YYNGEE. Germline trimming cut 5 bases from V and 0 bases from J; bases unmatched to any gene: 16. Here the CDR3 reads CASRHNQYGQETNYGYTF. The CDR3 nucleotides are TGTGCCAGCAGACACAACCAATACGGACAGGAAACTAACTATGGCTACACCTTC.

The chain carries TRBV27 and TRBJ1-1; TRBD1 matches at 7 bases. The CDR3 is made up of 15 amino acids. Germline V lookup: CDR1 MNHEY, CDR2 SMNVEV (reference sequence). J lost 0 bases, V lost 4 bases, and 5 bases had no gene match. The CDR3 loop reads CASSSGQYMNTEAFF. The CDR3, as DNA: TGTGCCAGCAGTTCGGGACAGTACATGAACACTGAAGCTTTCTTT.

This clonotype was recorded once. The chain couples TRBV7-2 to TRBJ2-5; D tentatively fits TRBD1 or TRBD2 (5 bases each). The CDR3 has 13 amino acids. CDR1 is SGHTA, CDR2 FQGNSA, per germline. V lost 7 bases and J 1 base, leaving 10 bases between the germline ends. CDR3 sequence: CASNWDRQETQYF. CDR3 bases: TGTGCCAGCAACTGGGACCGCCAAGAGACCCAGTACTTC. Looking up the rest from reference TRBV7-2 and TRBJ2-5 gives the full variable domain: GAGVSQSPSNKVTEKGKDVELRCDPISGHTALYWYRQSLGQGLEFLIYFQGNSAPDKSGLPSDRFSAERTGGSVSTLTIQRTQQEDSAVYLCASNWDRQETQYFGPGTRLLVL.

The chain is built from TRBV12-3 or TRBV12-4 and TRBJ2-1; TRBD2 aligns across 8 bases. Trimming at V came to 3 bases and at J to 4 bases, leaving 8 bases not matched to a gene. The CDR3 covers 16 residues. The CDR3 protein is CASSFYRSGSYNEQFF. Here the CDR3 DNA reads TGTGCCAGCAGTTTCTACAGAAGCGGGAGTTACAATGAGCAGTTCTTC.

Of note for this clonotype: The junction differs from germline at one of its ends, possibly a read error. The chain employs TRBV7-7 and TRBJ1-4; 9 bases align to TRBD1. The germline gives CDR1 SSHAT, CDR2 FNYEAQ (reference sequence). This CDR3 comprises 14 residues. The DNA for the CDR3 is TGTGCCACCAGCGGCCGGGACAGGGCGGAAAAACTGTTTTTT. Its translation is CATSGRDRAEKLFF.

The sample holds many counts of this clonotype. The chain is built from TRBV2 and TRBJ2-3, with D unclear. From germline, CDR1 is SNHLY and CDR2 FYNNEI. V dropped 8 bases and J dropped 5 bases, with 5 bases sitting between them. The CDR3 is made up of 10 amino acids. CDR3 nucleotides: TGTGCCAGCTCGGGAGATACGCAGTATTTT. Translated: CASSGDTQYF.

On this clonotype: One end of the junction fails to match germline, which may point to a read error. The chain joins TRBV2 to TRBJ2-1; 8 nucleotides align to TRBD1. Germline CDR1 is SNHLY and CDR2 is FYNNEI. This CDR3 has 13 amino acids. Here the CDR3 DNA reads TGTACCAGCGCCGGACAGGGCGGCGATGAGCAGCTCTTC. The encoded protein is CTSAGQGGDEQLF.

Concerning this clonotype itself: The junction does not match germline at one end; this may be a read error. The chain has TRBV15 and TRBJ2-3; the D is unclear. The CDR3 consists of 10 residues. Germline V gene sequence: CDR1 LNHNV, CDR2 YYDKDF (reference sequence). CDR3 loop: CATSRDKQYF. The CDR3 DNA sequence: TGTGCCACCAGCAGAGATAAGCAGTATTTT. The whole variable domain, filled in from reference TRBV15 and TRBJ2-3, reads DAMVIQNPRYQVTQFGKPVTLSCSQTLNHNVMYWYQQKSSQAPKLLFHYYDKDFNNEADTPDNFQSRRPNTSFCFLDIRSPGLGDTAMYLCATSRDKQYFGPGTRLTVL.

This clonotype was seen a few times. V and J are TRBV10-3 and TRBJ2-7, with D perhaps TRBD2 (5 bases). The germline V and J ends were trimmed by 7 bases and 9 bases, with 22 bases remaining between them. Germline CDR1 ENHRY, CDR2 SYGVKD. CDR3 length: 14 amino acids. The CDR3 sequence is CAINHSAGGGGQYF. CDR3 nucleotides: TGTGCCATCAACCACTCGGCAGGAGGAGGAGGGCAGTACTTC.

CDR3 amino acids: CASSYSRQGQGYTF. The CDR3 region has the DNA TGTGCCAGCAGTTACTCAAGACAGGGCCAAGGCTACACCTTC. The chain links TRBV6-1 to TRBJ1-2, with TRBD1 matching over 7 bases. The CDR3 contains 14 residues. V was pared by 5 bases and J by 8 bases, with 11 bases of the junction left unmatched. Germline CDR1 MNHNS, CDR2 SASEGT.

This chain joins TRBV24-1 and TRBJ2-5; possibly TRBD2 for D (6 bases). The germline gives CDR1 KGHDR, CDR2 SFDVKD. The CDR3 consists of 15 residues. V lost 0 bases, J lost 5 bases, and 12 bases lay in between. As DNA, the CDR3 is TGTGCCACCAGTGATTTGACGACTAGGGAGGAGACCCAGTACTTC. Translated, it gives CATSDLTTREETQYF.

This chain links TRBV2 with TRBJ2-7; D possibly uses TRBD1 or TRBD2 (6 bases each). The germline V gene encodes CDR1 SNHLY and CDR2 FYNNEI. Trimming removed 3 bases at V and 2 bases at J, with 14 bases between. CDR3 size: 15 residues. CDR3 in amino acids: CASSEDSGTAYEQYF. In DNA form, the CDR3 reads TGTGCCAGCAGTGAGGACAGTGGGACTGCCTACGAGCAGTACTTC.

This clonotype was seen many times. The V and J genes are TRBV12-3 or TRBV12-4 and TRBJ1-5; D gene ambiguous. CDR3 length equals 16 residues. V was clipped by 5 bases and J by 5 bases, with 19 bases between them. CDR3 sequence (DNA): TGTGCCAGCAGTCCCTCTCGGACGGATACACATCAGCCCCAGCATTTT. Residues: CASSPSRTDTHQPQHF.